The TCR beta chain under discussion was sequenced for a study of blood T cell repertoires in COVID-19. Clones were read by immunoSEQ multiplex PCR, and TCRdb kept only the in-frame ones, dropping some. The sample contains hundreds of thousands of clones, just under 85% of which appear only once. There are 14 residues in the CDR3. With V trimmed by 2 bases and J by 5 bases, 4 bases remained unmatched. CDR1 is SGHVS, CDR2 FNYEAQ, per germline. Sequencing was done on a sample of peripheral blood. The TCR sequence derives from an elderly woman with acute or convalescent COVID-19. The chain is built from TRBV7-6 and TRBJ2-7, with 9 bases identical to TRBD2. Here the CDR3 reads CASSLRLAVHEQYF. CDR3 nucleotides: TGTGCCAGCAGCTTAAGACTAGCGGTACACGAGCAGTACTTC.